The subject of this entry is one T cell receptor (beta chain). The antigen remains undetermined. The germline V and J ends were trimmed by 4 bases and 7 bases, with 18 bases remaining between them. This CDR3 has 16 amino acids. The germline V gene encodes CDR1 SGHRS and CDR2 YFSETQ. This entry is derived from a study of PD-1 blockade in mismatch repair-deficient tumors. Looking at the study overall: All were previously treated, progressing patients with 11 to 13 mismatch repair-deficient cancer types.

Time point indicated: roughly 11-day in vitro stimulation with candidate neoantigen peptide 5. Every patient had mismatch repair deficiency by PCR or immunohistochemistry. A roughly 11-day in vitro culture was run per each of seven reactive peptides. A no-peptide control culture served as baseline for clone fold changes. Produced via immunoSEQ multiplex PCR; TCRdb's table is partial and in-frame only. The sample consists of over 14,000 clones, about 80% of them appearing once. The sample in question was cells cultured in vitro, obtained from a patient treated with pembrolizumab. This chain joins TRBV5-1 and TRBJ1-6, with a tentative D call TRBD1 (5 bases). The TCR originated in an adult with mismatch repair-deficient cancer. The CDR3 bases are TGCGCCAGCAGCGAGCGACAGAGGGCGCCGAATTCACCCCTCCACTTT. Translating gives CASSERQRAPNSPLHF.